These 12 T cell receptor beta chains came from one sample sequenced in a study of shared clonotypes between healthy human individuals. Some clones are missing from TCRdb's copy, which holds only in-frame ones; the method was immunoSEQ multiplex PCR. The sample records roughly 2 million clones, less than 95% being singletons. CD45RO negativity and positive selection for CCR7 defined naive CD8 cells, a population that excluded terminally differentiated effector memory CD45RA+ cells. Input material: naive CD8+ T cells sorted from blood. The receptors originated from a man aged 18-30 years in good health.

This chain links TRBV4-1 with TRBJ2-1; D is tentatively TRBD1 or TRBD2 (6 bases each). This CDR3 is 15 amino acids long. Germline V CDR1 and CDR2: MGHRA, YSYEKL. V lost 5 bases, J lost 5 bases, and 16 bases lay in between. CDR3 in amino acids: CASSSVGGRNNEQFF. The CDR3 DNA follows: TGCGCCAGCAGCTCCGTAGGGGGGCGGAACAATGAGCAGTTCTTC.

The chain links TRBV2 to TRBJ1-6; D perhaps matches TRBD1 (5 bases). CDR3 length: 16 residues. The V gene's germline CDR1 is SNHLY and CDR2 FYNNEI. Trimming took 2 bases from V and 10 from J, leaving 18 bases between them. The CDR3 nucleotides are TGTGCCAGCAGTGAACTTGCGGGGCCTTACGGGTCACCCCTCCACTTT. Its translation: CASSELAGPYGSPLHF. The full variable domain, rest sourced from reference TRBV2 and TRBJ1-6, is EPEVTQTPSHQVTQMGQEVILRCVPISNHLYFYWYRQILGQKVEFLVSFYNNEISEKSEIFDDQFSVERPDGSNFTLKIRSTKLEDSAMYFCASSELAGPYGSPLHFGNGTRLTVT.

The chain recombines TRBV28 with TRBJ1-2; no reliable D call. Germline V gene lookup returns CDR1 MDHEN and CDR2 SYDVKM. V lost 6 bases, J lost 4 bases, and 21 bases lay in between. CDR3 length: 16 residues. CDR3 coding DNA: TGTGCCAGCAGCACATTACGGTACGGCGGCGGCTATGGCTACACCTTC. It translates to CASSTLRYGGGYGYTF.

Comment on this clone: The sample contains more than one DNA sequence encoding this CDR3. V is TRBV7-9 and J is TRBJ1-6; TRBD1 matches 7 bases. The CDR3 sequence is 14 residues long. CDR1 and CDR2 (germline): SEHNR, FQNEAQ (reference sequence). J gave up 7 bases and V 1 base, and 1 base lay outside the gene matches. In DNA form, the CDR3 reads TGTGCCAGCAGCTTAGGGACAGGCAATTCACCCCTCCACTTT. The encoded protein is CASSLGTGNSPLHF.

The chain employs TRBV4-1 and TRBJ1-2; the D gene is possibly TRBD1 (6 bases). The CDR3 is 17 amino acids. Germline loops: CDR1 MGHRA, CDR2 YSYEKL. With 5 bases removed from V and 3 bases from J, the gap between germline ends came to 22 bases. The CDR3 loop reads CASSSKGRGVEDYGYTF. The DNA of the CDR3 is TGCGCCAGCAGCTCCAAGGGCAGGGGCGTGGAAGACTATGGCTACACCTTC.

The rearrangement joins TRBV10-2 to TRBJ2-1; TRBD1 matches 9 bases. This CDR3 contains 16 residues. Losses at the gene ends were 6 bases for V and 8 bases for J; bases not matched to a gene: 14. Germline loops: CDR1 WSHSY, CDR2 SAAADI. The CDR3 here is CASRIIAGQGLDEQFF. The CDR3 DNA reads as TGCGCCAGCAGGATCATCGCCGGACAGGGGTTGGATGAGCAGTTCTTC.

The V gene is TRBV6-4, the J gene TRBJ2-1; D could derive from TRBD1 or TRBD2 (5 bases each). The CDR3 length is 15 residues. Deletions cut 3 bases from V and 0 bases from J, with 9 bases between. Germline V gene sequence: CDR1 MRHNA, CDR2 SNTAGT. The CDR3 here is CASSEDGGSYNEQFF. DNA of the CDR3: TGTGCCAGCAGTGAGGATGGGGGCTCCTACAATGAGCAGTTCTTC.

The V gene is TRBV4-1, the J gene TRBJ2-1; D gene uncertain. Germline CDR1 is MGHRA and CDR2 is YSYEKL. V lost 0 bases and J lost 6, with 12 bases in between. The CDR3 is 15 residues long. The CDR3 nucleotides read TGCGCCAGCAGCCAAGAAATAGGGTTTGGCAATGAGCAGTTCTTC. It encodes CASSQEIGFGNEQFF.

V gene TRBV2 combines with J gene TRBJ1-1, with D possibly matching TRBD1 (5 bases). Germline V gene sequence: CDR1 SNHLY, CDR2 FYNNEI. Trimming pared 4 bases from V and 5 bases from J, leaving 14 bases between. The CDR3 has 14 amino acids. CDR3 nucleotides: TGTGCCAGCAGTGCGTCAAGGGGAAGAACTGAAGCTTTCTTT. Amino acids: CASSASRGRTEAFF.

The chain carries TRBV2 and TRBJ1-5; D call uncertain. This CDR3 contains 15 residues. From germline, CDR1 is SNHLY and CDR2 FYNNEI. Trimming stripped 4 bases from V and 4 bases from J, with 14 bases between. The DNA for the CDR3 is TGTGCCAGCAGTGTTGCCGGGGAAGGAAATCAGCCCCAGCATTTT. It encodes CASSVAGEGNQPQHF. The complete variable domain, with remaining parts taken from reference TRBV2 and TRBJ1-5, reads EPEVTQTPSHQVTQMGQEVILRCVPISNHLYFYWYRQILGQKVEFLVSFYNNEISEKSEIFDDQFSVERPDGSNFTLKIRSTKLEDSAMYFCASSVAGEGNQPQHFGDGTRLSIL.

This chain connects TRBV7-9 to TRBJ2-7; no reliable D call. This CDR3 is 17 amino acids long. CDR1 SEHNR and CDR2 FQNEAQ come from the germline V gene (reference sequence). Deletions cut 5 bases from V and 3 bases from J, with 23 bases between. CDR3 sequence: CASSSSLRQDGVYEQYF. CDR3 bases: TGTGCCAGCAGCAGCTCCCTTAGGCAGGACGGCGTCTACGAGCAGTACTTC.

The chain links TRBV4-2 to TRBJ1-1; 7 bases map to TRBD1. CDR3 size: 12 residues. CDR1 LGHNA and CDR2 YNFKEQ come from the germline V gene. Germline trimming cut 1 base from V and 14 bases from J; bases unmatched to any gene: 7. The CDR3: CASSQGDSQRFF. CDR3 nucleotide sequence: TGTGCCAGCAGCCAAGGGGACAGCCAGAGGTTCTTT.